Below, 9 T cell receptor beta chains from the same sample are listed, as sequenced in a study of blood T cells in healthy people across ages. It was with a sample-barcoded 5' primer and a J-beta primer mix that a second PCR of about 7 to 12 cycles was run. TCRdb used MiXCR to reprocess the 5' RACE reads, holding one entry per CDR3 protein. Of about 970,000 distinct CDR3 sequences listed, 45% to 60% are singletons. Sequencing input: blood. The receptor set was obtained from a woman aged 60-75 years in good health.

This sequence joins TRBV10-2 and TRBJ2-3; no clear D. Trimming removed 0 bases from V and 7 bases from J, with 8 bases in between. The CDR3 loop spans 13 amino acids. Germline loops: CDR1 WSHSY, CDR2 SAAADI. The CDR3: CASSESGRNTQYF. The CDR3 region has the DNA TGCGCCAGCAGTGAGTCCGGCCGGAATACGCAGTATTTT.

The chain links TRBV3-1 to TRBJ1-6; D is uncertain. This CDR3 is built from 16 residues. Per germline, CDR1 LGHDT and CDR2 YNNKEL (reference sequence). V gave up 1 base and J gave up 4 bases, with 11 bases separating them. The CDR3 region is CASSQGWQRYNSPLHF. The CDR3, as DNA: TGTGCCAGCAGCCAAGGGTGGCAGCGGTATAATTCACCCCTCCACTTT.

This clonotype was seen only a few times. In nucleotides, the CDR3 is TGTGCCATCAGTGAGTACGGGGACGGGCAGTACTTC. Protein product: CAISEYGDGQYF. The chain uses TRBV10-3 and TRBJ2-7; D assignment may be TRBD1 or TRBD2 (5 bases each). Deletions cut 1 base from V and 9 bases from J, with 10 bases between. This CDR3 has 12 residues. The germline V gene encodes CDR1 ENHRY and CDR2 SYGVKD.

This sequence joins TRBV9 and TRBJ2-5; TRBD2 matches 8 bases. The J call is uncertain, as TRBJ2-7 better fits the DNA end. The CDR3 totals 14 residues. From germline, CDR1 is SGDLS and CDR2 YYNGEE. The chain's CDR3 is CASSVGTSFYEQYF. The CDR3 nucleotides are TGTGCCAGCAGCGTGGGGACTAGTTTCTACGAGCAGTACTTC.

As for this clonotype: A much more abundant neighbour one base away suggests this may be a read error. V gene TRBV27 combines with J gene TRBJ2-7, with unresolved D. In germline, CDR1 is MNHEY, CDR2 SMNVEV (reference sequence). This CDR3 has 15 residues. The CDR3 DNA reads as TGTGCCAGCAGCCCGTCCCTGGACCGGACCTACGAGCAGCACTTC. As protein: CASSPSLDRTYEQHF.

This rearrangement joins TRBV5-6 to TRBJ2-3; tentative D call: TRBD2 (6 bases). The CDR3 totals 16 residues. Per the germline V gene, CDR1 is SGHDT and CDR2 is YYEEEE. With 0 bases removed from V and 0 bases from J, the gap between germline ends came to 11 bases. DNA of the CDR3: TGTGCCAGCAGCTTGGACGGGGGAACTAGCACAGATACGCAGTATTTT. Amino acids: CASSLDGGTSTDTQYF.

V is TRBV6-5 and J is TRBJ2-2; D call uncertain. The CDR3 runs 14 residues. Deletions cut 4 bases from V and 6 bases from J, with 12 bases between. Per germline, CDR1 MNHEY and CDR2 SVGAGI. The DNA for the CDR3 is TGTGCCAGCAGTTTCGTGGCGATGTCCGGGGAGCTGTTTTTT. This codes for CASSFVAMSGELFF.

Note on this clonotype: A much larger clone is a single base away; this may be a read error. This sequence joins TRBV25-1 and TRBJ1-4; a weak D match, TRBD1 (6 bases). CDR3 size: 18 residues. Germline CDR1 is MGHDK and CDR2 is SYGVNS. CDR3 amino acids: CASYGPGGARSTSEKLFF. The CDR3, as DNA: TGTGCCAGCTATGGTCCCGGGGGCGCACGGTCAACTAGTGAAAAACTGTTTTTT.

The CDR3 is CASSPLEQEGTQYF. CDR3 nucleotide sequence: TGTGCCAGCTCACCACTGGAACAGGAGGGGACCCAGTACTTC. The chain has TRBV18 and TRBJ2-5; perhaps TRBD2 as D (6 bases). This CDR3 has 14 amino acids. Germline assignment: CDR1 KGHSH and CDR2 LQKENI. Deletions cut 1 base from V and 7 bases from J, with 13 bases between.